This is a list of T cell receptor beta chains from one sample in a study of shared clonotypes between healthy human individuals. Some clones are missing from TCRdb's copy, which holds only in-frame ones; the method was immunoSEQ multiplex PCR. The table lists some 1.4 million clones, roughly 96% of them singletons. The sample consisted of naive CD4+ T cells sorted from blood. The receptors were sampled from a man aged 25-45 years in good health. The CDR3 runs from the conserved cysteine through the conserved F or W. D genes are given only for firm matches. Clone size appears in some rows only: once, few, many, or a class for an expanded clone.

V gene	clone size	J gene	D gene	CDR3 protein	CDR3 DNA
TRBV12-2	-	TRBJ2-7	-	CASRSIRTGVDEQYF	TGTGCAAGTCGCTCAATTAGGACAGGGGTCGACGAGCAGTACTTC
TRBV7-3	-	TRBJ2-5	TRBD2	CASSQNSGVLLETQYF	TGTGCCAGCAGCCAAAATAGCGGGGTCCTGCTGGAGACCCAGTACTTC
TRBV5-1	-	TRBJ2-3	-	CASSLDPTDTQYF	TGCGCCAGCAGTCTGGATCCCACAGATACGCAGTATTTT
TRBV10-2	-	TRBJ2-7	-	CASRRRTAIYEQYF	TGCGCCAGCAGAAGACGGACGGCCATTTACGAGCAGTACTTC
TRBV5-4	-	TRBJ1-5	-	CASSLQGGQPQHF	TGTGCCAGCAGCTTACAGGGCGGTCAGCCCCAGCATTTT
TRBV6-5	-	TRBJ2-7	TRBD1	CASRLGQGAFEQYF	TGTGCCAGCAGATTGGGACAGGGGGCGTTCGAGCAGTACTTC
TRBV4-3	once	TRBJ2-7	-	CASSQGQGTYEQYF	TGCGCCAGCAGCCAAGGGCAGGGGACCTACGAGCAGTACTTC
TRBV19	-	TRBJ1-5	-	CASSIPFGGPQHF	TGTGCCAGTAGTATCCCCTTTGGCGGGCCCCAGCATTTT
TRBV14	once	TRBJ2-7	-	CASSPTGVYEQYF	TGTGCCAGCAGCCCAACGGGAGTCTACGAGCAGTACTTC
TRBV9	once	TRBJ2-1	TRBD2	CASSTRDYGYNEQFF	TGTGCCAGCAGCACCCGGGACTATGGTTACAATGAGCAGTTCTTC
TRBV7-9	-	TRBJ2-2	TRBD2	CASSRLAGDLFGELFF	TGTGCCAGCAGCCGTCTAGCGGGAGATCTCTTCGGGGAGCTGTTTTTT
TRBV5-1	-	TRBJ2-1	TRBD2	CASSDGLAGALYNEQFF	TGCGCCAGCAGCGATGGACTAGCGGGGGCCCTCTACAATGAGCAGTTCTTC
TRBV9	once	TRBJ1-2	-	CASSVVGGPGYTF	TGTGCCAGCAGCGTAGTTGGGGGGCCCGGCTACACCTTC
TRBV18	-	TRBJ1-4	-	CASSRGEKLFF	TGTGCCAGCTCACGAGGTGAAAAACTGTTTTTT
TRBV11-2	-	TRBJ2-3	TRBD2	CASSSWAGRASTDTQYF	TGTGCCAGCAGCTCATGGGCCGGGAGGGCTAGCACAGATACGCAGTATTTT
TRBV9	-	TRBJ2-1	TRBD2	CASSFTSGFEQFF	TGTGCCAGCAGCTTCACTAGCGGGTTTGAGCAGTTCTTC
TRBV28	-	TRBJ2-7	-	CASSLGGRWETYEQYF	TGTGCCAGCAGTTTGGGGGGAAGGTGGGAGACCTACGAGCAGTACTTC
TRBV18	-	TRBJ2-2	TRBD2	CASSPRLAGSTNTGELFF	TGTGCCAGCTCACCACGACTAGCGGGAAGCACGAACACCGGGGAGCTGTTTTTT
TRBV6-1	-	TRBJ2-7	-	CASSERRGVGQVYEQYF	TGTGCCAGCAGTGAACGGAGGGGGGTCGGACAGGTGTACGAGCAGTACTTC
TRBV19	-	TRBJ1-1	-	CASSIQGGITEAFF	TGTGCCAGTAGTATACAGGGAGGGATCACTGAAGCTTTCTTT
TRBV5-6	-	TRBJ1-5	TRBD1	CASSLRGQFNSNQPQHF	TGTGCCAGCAGCTTGCGGGGACAGTTCAATAGCAATCAGCCCCAGCATTTT
TRBV6-5	-	TRBJ2-7	TRBD1	CASSYGTGGLEQYF	TGTGCCAGCAGTTACGGGACAGGGGGCCTAGAGCAGTACTTC
TRBV7-8	-	TRBJ2-1	TRBD2	CASSLLGGLAGGYEQFF	TGTGCCAGCAGCTTACTAGGAGGACTAGCGGGAGGGTATGAGCAGTTCTTC
TRBV18	-	TRBJ2-3	TRBD2	CASSPSLAGRDTQYF	TGTGCCAGCTCACCATCCCTAGCGGGTAGAGATACGCAGTATTTT
TRBV15	-	TRBJ2-1	-	CATSKGPSSYNEQFF	TGTGCCACCAGCAAAGGACCGAGCTCCTACAATGAGCAGTTCTTC
TRBV4-1	-	TRBJ2-2	-	CASSQAGAMYTGELFF	TGCGCCAGCAGCCAAGCCGGGGCCATGTACACCGGGGAGCTGTTTTTT
TRBV11-3	-	TRBJ2-7	-	CASSLTTAPYEQYF	TGTGCCAGCAGCTTAACGACAGCCCCCTACGAGCAGTACTTC
TRBV6-5	-	TRBJ1-3	-	CASSARGDGNTIYF	TGTGCCAGCAGTGCACGCGGGGATGGAAACACCATATATTTT
TRBV10-3	once	TRBJ2-1	TRBD2	CASREGPNNEQFF	TGTGCCTCGCGGGAGGGCCCTAACAATGAGCAGTTCTTC
TRBV4-3	-	TRBJ2-3	TRBD2	CASSQDWTGGTDTQYF	TGCGCCAGCAGCCAAGATTGGACGGGGGGAACAGATACGCAGTATTTT
TRBV5-1	-	TRBJ1-1	-	CASSFGGRVTEAFF	TGCGCCAGCAGCTTTGGTGGCCGGGTGACTGAAGCTTTCTTT
TRBV19	once	TRBJ2-1	-	CASSIDASRGYEQFF	TGTGCCAGTAGTATAGACGCCTCCAGGGGCTATGAGCAGTTCTTC
TRBV6-6	-	TRBJ2-7	-	CASSPGQMRAYEQYF	TGTGCCAGCAGTCCCGGACAGATGAGGGCCTACGAGCAGTACTTC
TRBV6-6	-	TRBJ2-1	TRBD2	CASSPLAGGHHEQFF	TGTGCCAGCAGCCCCCTAGCGGGAGGGCATCATGAGCAGTTCTTC